The rows below give T cell receptor beta chains drawn from one sample of a study of blood T cell repertoires in COVID-19. The data were produced by immunoSEQ multiplex PCR, yet TCRdb's version contains in-frame clones alone and is incomplete. Altogether 150,000 to 180,000 clones are present, 75% to 90% being singletons, with the ten largest covering 2.4%. The sequenced sample consisted of peripheral blood. Every receptor here comes from a woman aged 65 to 85 with acute or convalescent COVID-19. The CDR3 runs from the conserved cysteine through the conserved F or W. The order of the fields is D gene, V gene, J gene, clone size, CDR3 DNA, CDR3 protein. The D gene is left open where the match is weak. Clone size, where shown, is once, few, many, or a class for clones that have expanded.

d_gene: TRBD2
v_gene: TRBV15
j_gene: TRBJ2-3
abundance: -
CDR3nt: TGTGCCACCGCAGCGGGGGCCCCCACAGATACGCAGTATTTT
CDR3aa: CATAAGAPTDTQYF

d_gene: -
v_gene: TRBV19
j_gene: TRBJ1-3
abundance: once
CDR3nt: TGTGCCAGTAGTATGGGCAGGCCGCTCTCTGGAAACACCATATATTTT
CDR3aa: CASSMGRPLSGNTIYF

d_gene: -
v_gene: TRBV29-1
j_gene: TRBJ1-5
abundance: -
CDR3nt: TGCAGCGTTGATGACGTGGAACAGGACCCCCGTTGCAGCAATCAGCCCCAGCATTTT
CDR3aa: CSVDDVEQDPRCSNQPQHF

d_gene: -
v_gene: TRBV4-1
j_gene: TRBJ1-1
abundance: -
CDR3nt: TGCGCCAGCAGCCAAGTTGGAGTGAACACTGAAGCTTTCTTT
CDR3aa: CASSQVGVNTEAFF

d_gene: -
v_gene: TRBV7-8
j_gene: TRBJ2-5
abundance: -
CDR3nt: TGTGCCAGCAGTTCAACGGTCCTACTAACAGAGACCCAGTACTTC
CDR3aa: CASSSTVLLTETQYF

d_gene: -
v_gene: TRBV6-5
j_gene: TRBJ1-3
abundance: -
CDR3nt: TGTGCCAGCAGTTCCCCGGGCAGGGGCTCTGGAAACACCATATATTTT
CDR3aa: CASSSPGRGSGNTIYF

d_gene: -
v_gene: TRBV5-1
j_gene: TRBJ2-1
abundance: -
CDR3nt: TGCGCCAGCAGCTCCGGTGGGGCATACAATGAGCAGTTCTTC
CDR3aa: CASSSGGAYNEQFF

d_gene: TRBD2
v_gene: TRBV7-2
j_gene: TRBJ2-1
abundance: -
CDR3nt: TGTGCCAGCAGGGACTTACTAGCGGTCTACTACAATGAGCAGTTCTTC
CDR3aa: CASRDLLAVYYNEQFF

d_gene: -
v_gene: TRBV5-6
j_gene: TRBJ2-3
abundance: -
CDR3nt: TGTGCCAGCTCGGGGTCCGGTACGCAGTATTTT
CDR3aa: CASSGSGTQYF

d_gene: -
v_gene: TRBV2
j_gene: TRBJ2-3
abundance: -
CDR3nt: TGTGCCAGCAGTCTTTCGGATACGCAGTATTTT
CDR3aa: CASSLSDTQYF

d_gene: TRBD1
v_gene: TRBV25-1
j_gene: TRBJ1-1
abundance: -
CDR3nt: TGTGCCAGCCGCAATTCGGGGACAGGGGGCCTGGAAGCTTTCTTT
CDR3aa: CASRNSGTGGLEAFF

d_gene: TRBD2
v_gene: TRBV6-6
j_gene: TRBJ2-5
abundance: once
CDR3nt: TGTGCCAGCAGTTCGCCGGGACTATTACAAGAGACCCAGTACTTC
CDR3aa: CASSSPGLLQETQYF

d_gene: TRBD2
v_gene: TRBV5-1
j_gene: TRBJ2-2
abundance: -
CDR3nt: TGCGCCAGCAGCGGGGGACTAGCGGGGGCGAACACCGGGGAGCTGTTTTTT
CDR3aa: CASSGGLAGANTGELFF

d_gene: TRBD1
v_gene: TRBV19
j_gene: TRBJ1-1
abundance: -
CDR3nt: TGTGCCAGTAGTCGGACAGGGTTAAAGGGGGACACTGAAGCTTTCTTT
CDR3aa: CASSRTGLKGDTEAFF

d_gene: -
v_gene: TRBV9
j_gene: TRBJ1-1
abundance: -
CDR3nt: TGTGCCAGCAGGGGACAATTGAACACTGAAGCTTTCTTT
CDR3aa: CASRGQLNTEAFF

d_gene: -
v_gene: TRBV3-1/TRBV3-2
j_gene: TRBJ2-1
abundance: -
CDR3nt: TGTGCCAGCAGCCAAGGGTCGCCGGCAGGGGAGCAGTTCTTC
CDR3aa: CASSQGSPAGEQFF

d_gene: TRBD1
v_gene: TRBV4-3
j_gene: TRBJ2-7
abundance: -
CDR3nt: TGCGCCAGCAGCCCGGGACAGGAATACGAGCAGTACTTC
CDR3aa: CASSPGQEYEQYF

d_gene: -
v_gene: TRBV7-6
j_gene: TRBJ2-3
abundance: -
CDR3nt: TGTGCCAGCAGCTTACCCACGGGACACCTCACAGATACGCAGTATTTT
CDR3aa: CASSLPTGHLTDTQYF

d_gene: -
v_gene: TRBV10-3
j_gene: TRBJ1-2
abundance: -
CDR3nt: TGTGCCATCACAGGGGCAGGAGGCTATGGCTACACCTTC
CDR3aa: CAITGAGGYGYTF

d_gene: TRBD2
v_gene: TRBV11-3
j_gene: TRBJ2-3
abundance: -
CDR3nt: TGTGCCAGCAGCTTGACTAGCGGTACAGATACGCAGTATTTT
CDR3aa: CASSLTSGTDTQYF

d_gene: TRBD1
v_gene: TRBV6-6
j_gene: TRBJ2-5
abundance: -
CDR3nt: TGTGCCAGCAGTTACAGAGGGGACAGGGGGGAGACCCAGTACTTC
CDR3aa: CASSYRGDRGETQYF

d_gene: TRBD1
v_gene: TRBV2
j_gene: TRBJ1-2
abundance: -
CDR3nt: TGTGCCAGCAGTGAATCGGGACAGGGGTACTATGGCTACACCTTC
CDR3aa: CASSESGQGYYGYTF